Presented here are 30 T cell receptor beta chains from one specimen sequenced in a study of identifying expanded T cells in peripheral blood. The data were produced by immunoSEQ multiplex PCR, yet TCRdb's version contains in-frame clones alone and is incomplete. The sample has more than 80,000 clones, approximately 88% seen once. The specimen sequenced was blood. Every receptor here comes from a person aged 18-70 years in good health.

The chain joins TRBV7-6 to TRBJ1-1; the D is unclear. Looked up from germline, CDR1 is SGHVS and CDR2 is FNYEAQ. The CDR3 runs to 13 residues. V lost 2 bases, J lost 1 base, and 5 bases lay in between. CDR3 in amino acids: CASSLSGNTEAFF. The CDR3 nucleotides read TGTGCCAGCAGCTTATCCGGGAACACTGAAGCTTTCTTT.

This clone appeared many times. The chain employs TRBV4-2 and TRBJ2-2, with 12 nucleotides matching TRBD2. V lost 4 bases to trimming and J lost 3 bases; unmatched junction nucleotides: 0. The CDR3 is made up of 15 amino acids. Germline CDR1 reads LGHNA; CDR2 reads YNFKEQ. The CDR3 is CASSRLAGDTGELFF. For the CDR3, the DNA is TGTGCCAGCAGCCGACTAGCGGGAGACACCGGGGAGCTGTTTTTT.

The count of this clone is one. The gene calls are TRBV5-8 and TRBJ1-6; D gene unclear. The CDR3 is made up of 14 amino acids. Germline lookup yields CDR1 SGHTS and CDR2 YDEGEE. Trimming left V 0 bases short and J 8 bases short, with 9 bases between. The CDR3 protein is CASSLGGPHSPLHF. The CDR3 DNA reads TGTGCCAGCAGCTTGGGAGGGCCCCATTCACCCCTCCACTTT.

J is TRBJ1-2 and V is TRBV30; tentatively, D is TRBD1 (5 bases). Germline V gene lookup returns CDR1 GTSNPN and CDR2 SVGIG (reference sequence). This CDR3 contains 13 residues. The germline V and J ends were trimmed by 1 base and 8 bases, with 14 bases remaining between them. CDR3 sequence: CAWSAPPGLGYTF. CDR3 in DNA: TGTGCCTGGAGTGCTCCTCCAGGGTTGGGCTACACCTTC.

Judged by abundance, this clone is medium-sized. The rearrangement uses TRBV19 and TRBJ2-1, with TRBD1 matching over 8 bases. The CDR3 is made up of 17 amino acids. Looked up from germline, CDR1 is LNHDA and CDR2 is SQIVND (reference sequence). With V trimmed by 7 bases and J by 0 bases, 11 bases remained unmatched. As DNA, the CDR3 is TGTGCCAGTACACACTCCCTGGACAGGGCCTCCTACAATGAGCAGTTCTTC. Translated: CASTHSLDRASYNEQFF. Full variable domain (outside the CDR3, taken from reference TRBV19 and TRBJ2-1): DGGITQSPKYLFRKEGQNVTLSCEQNLNHDAMYWYRQDPGQGLRLIYYSQIVNDFQKGDIAEGYSVSREKKESFPLTVTSAQKNPTAFYLCASTHSLDRASYNEQFFGPGTRLTVL.

The chain combines TRBV7-2 with TRBJ2-1, with 9 bases identical to TRBD1. The ends lost 4 bases at V and 9 bases at J; junction bases unmatched: 13. Germline CDR1 reads SGHTA; CDR2 reads FQGNSA. The CDR3 length is 16 residues. CDR3 region: CASSSTLQGAGGEQFF. The CDR3 nucleotides are TGTGCCAGCAGCTCCACCCTACAGGGGGCGGGCGGTGAGCAGTTCTTC.

As regards this clone: Other DNA variants within this sample encode the same CDR3. This chain joins TRBV29-1 and TRBJ1-5; TRBD1 might be the D (5 bases). Germline values: CDR1 SQVTM, CDR2 ANQGSEA. Trimming pared 5 bases from V and 2 bases from J, leaving 10 bases between. CDR3 length: 13 residues. The CDR3 DNA reads as TGCAGCGTTCGGGACGGAGGCAATCAGCCCCAGCATTTT. Its protein is CSVRDGGNQPQHF.

About this clone itself: Its ends do not fully match the called genes, so a read error is possible. The chain joins TRBV5-1 to TRBJ2-7; no firm D call. The CDR3 spans 14 residues. CDR1 and CDR2 from the germline V gene are SGHRS and YFSETQ. The CDR3 protein is CASSPQPPSHEQYF. Written as DNA, the CDR3 is TGCGCCAGCAGTCCTCAACCCCCCTCCCACGAGCAGTACTTC. Looking up the rest from reference TRBV5-1 and TRBJ2-7 gives the full variable domain: KAGVTQTPRYLIKTRGQQVTLSCSPISGHRSVSWYQQTPGQGLQFLFEYFSETQRNKGNFPGRFSGRQFSNSRSEMNVSTLELGDSALYLCASSPQPPSHEQYFGPGTRLTVT.

The J gene is TRBJ2-2, the V gene TRBV7-9; tentative D call: TRBD2 (6 bases). Germline-derived CDR1 and CDR2 are SEHNR and FQNEAQ (reference sequence). This CDR3 is built from 10 residues. Trimming removed 11 bases at V and 6 bases at J, with 7 bases between. CDR3 amino acids: CAGEAGELFF. CDR3 bases: TGTGCCGGGGAGGCCGGGGAGCTGTTTTTT.

With respect to this clone: Other DNA sequences in the sample encode the same CDR3. The J gene is TRBJ2-7, the V gene TRBV28; D is perhaps TRBD2 (5 bases). This CDR3 comprises 11 residues. Trimming removed 4 bases at V and 6 bases at J, with 7 bases between. Germline values: CDR1 MDHEN, CDR2 SYDVKM. The CDR3 bases are TGTGCCAGCAGTTGGGAGCGCGAGCAGTACTTC. Amino acids: CASSWEREQYF.

The genes are TRBV5-8 and TRBJ2-5; D is unclear. Germline CDR1 is SGHTS and CDR2 is YDEGEE. Trimming took 4 bases from V and 5 from J, leaving 12 bases between them. CDR3 length: 13 amino acids. The CDR3, as DNA: TGTGCCAGCAGCCCGACCTCCCGCGAGACCCAGTACTTC. Translated, it gives CASSPTSRETQYF.

The chain has TRBV28 and TRBJ1-4; D is ambiguous. V dropped 3 bases and J dropped 10 bases, with 9 bases sitting between them. From germline, CDR1 is MDHEN and CDR2 SYDVKM. The CDR3 is 12 amino acids. DNA for the CDR3: TGTGCCAGCAGTTTGTCAAGAGGAAAACTGTTTTTT. It is translated as CASSLSRGKLFF.

Regarding this clone: The same CDR3 also results from other DNA sequences found in this sample. The chain recombines TRBV4-1 with TRBJ2-7, with D perhaps matching TRBD1 (6 bases). Germline CDR1 and CDR2: MGHRA and YSYEKL. This CDR3 spans 14 amino acids. Trimming pared 2 bases from V and 7 bases from J, leaving 15 bases between. As DNA, the CDR3 is TGCGCCAGCAGCCAAACATGGACAGCTTCGGAGCAGTACTTC. This encodes CASSQTWTASEQYF.

The gene calls are TRBV27 and TRBJ1-1; tentatively, D is TRBD1 (6 bases). The CDR3 sequence is 13 residues long. CDR1 is MNHEY and CDR2 is SMNVEV in the germline V gene (reference sequence). V lost 5 bases to trimming and J lost 5 bases, with 12 bases between them. For the CDR3, the DNA is TGTGCCAGCAGTGCACCAGGGGTAACTGAAGCTTTCTTT. Translation: CASSAPGVTEAFF.

This clone was seen more than once but under ten times. The CDR3 sequence: CASSQEAGSSPLHF. The CDR3 DNA reads as TGCGCCAGCAGCCAAGAAGCAGGTTCCTCACCCCTCCACTTT. The genes are TRBV4-1 and TRBJ1-6, with D unclear. V was pared by 0 bases and J by 10 bases, with 10 bases between. Per germline, CDR1 MGHRA and CDR2 YSYEKL. The CDR3 loop spans 14 amino acids.

The chain links TRBV5-5 to TRBJ2-7; 9 positions agree with TRBD1. Germline V gene data show CDR1 as SGHKS and CDR2 as YYEKEE (reference sequence). V was clipped by 3 bases and J by 4 bases; unmatched bases: 5. This CDR3 contains 14 residues. This CDR3 reads CASSSGQGFYEQYF. The CDR3, as DNA: TGTGCCAGCAGCTCGGGACAGGGTTTTTACGAGCAGTACTTC.

The V and J genes are TRBV5-1 and TRBJ1-2; D possibly corresponds to TRBD1 (6 bases). The V end was cut by 2 bases, the J end by 6 bases, with 20 bases between. CDR1 SGHRS and CDR2 YFSETQ come from the germline V gene. The CDR3 is 16 residues long. The CDR3 nucleotides are TGCGCCAGCAGCTTAGAGACAGGACGGGCGTATGATGGCTACACCTTC. This codes for CASSLETGRAYDGYTF. Drawing the rest from reference TRBV5-1 and TRBJ1-2, the complete variable domain is KAGVTQTPRYLIKTRGQQVTLSCSPISGHRSVSWYQQTPGQGLQFLFEYFSETQRNKGNFPGRFSGRQFSNSRSEMNVSTLELGDSALYLCASSLETGRAYDGYTFGSGTRLTVV.

The V and J genes are TRBV4-1 and TRBJ2-1, with TRBD2 matching over 7 bases. The V segment lost 1 base and the J segment 9 bases; nucleotides outside the gene matches: 12. CDR3 length: 16 amino acids. Looked up from germline, CDR1 is MGHRA and CDR2 is YSYEKL. CDR3 in DNA: TGCGCCAGCAGCCAAGGGGGCAGCGGGAAAAGGGTTGAGCAGTTCTTC. This sequence encodes CASSQGGSGKRVEQFF.

This chain links TRBV5-1 with TRBJ1-4; weak D call: TRBD1 (6 bases). The germline gives CDR1 SGHRS, CDR2 YFSETQ. The CDR3 consists of 14 residues. V lost 2 bases and J 5 bases, leaving 10 bases between the germline ends. This CDR3 reads CASSFGQTNEKLFF. DNA of the CDR3: TGCGCCAGCAGCTTCGGACAGACGAATGAAAAACTGTTTTTT.

This sequence joins TRBV2 and TRBJ2-1; D is perhaps TRBD2 (6 bases). The CDR3 is 15 amino acids. Trimming stripped 5 bases from V and 3 bases from J, with 14 bases between. Germline CDR1 reads SNHLY; CDR2 reads FYNNEI. The CDR3 sequence is CASSSSGTYYNEQFF. The CDR3 nucleotides are TGTGCCAGCAGTTCCTCCGGGACTTACTACAATGAGCAGTTCTTC.

The rearrangement uses TRBV30 and TRBJ2-5, with 10 bases lining up with TRBD2. The CDR3 is made up of 14 amino acids. Trimming removed 0 bases from V and 9 bases from J; junction bases left unmatched: 7. In germline, CDR1 is GTSNPN, CDR2 SVGIG (reference sequence). CDR3 region: CAWSVGTSESSQYF. The CDR3 bases are TGTGCCTGGAGTGTTGGGACTAGCGAGAGCTCCCAGTACTTC.

V is TRBV6-1 and J is TRBJ2-5; D is uncertain. The CDR3 is 13 amino acids. Per germline, CDR1 MNHNS and CDR2 SASEGT. V was cut by 6 bases and J by 4 bases, with 12 bases left in between. DNA for the CDR3: TGTGCCAGCAGGTCGGGTCCTTTAGAGACCCAGTACTTC. Encoded protein: CASRSGPLETQYF.

The J gene is TRBJ1-4, the V gene TRBV6-5; D is uncertain. Trimming shortened V by 0 bases and J by 5 bases, and 1 base separated the two germline ends. The CDR3 extends over 12 amino acids. Germline CDR1 reads MNHEY; CDR2 reads SVGAGI. Here the CDR3 reads CASSYSNEKLFF. DNA for the CDR3: TGTGCCAGCAGTTACTCGAATGAAAAACTGTTTTTT.

The chain employs TRBV6-1 and TRBJ2-3, with D tentatively TRBD2 (5 bases). V was shortened by 2 bases and J by 4 bases, with 10 bases between the two germline ends. The CDR3 totals 14 residues. Germline loops: CDR1 MNHNS, CDR2 SASEGT. The CDR3 bases are TGTGCCAGCAGTGAATCGGGATGGCCAGATACGCAGTATTTT. As protein: CASSESGWPDTQYF.

Points on this clone: A much larger clone lies one base from this, so it may be a read error. This rearrangement joins TRBV6-1 to TRBJ2-3; perhaps D is TRBD1 or TRBD2 (6 bases each). V lost 3 bases to trimming and J lost 1 base, with 11 bases between them. The CDR3 runs to 15 residues. Per the germline V gene, CDR1 is MNHNS and CDR2 is SASEGT. The CDR3 DNA is TGTGCCAGCAGTGACTCTAGGGGGGGCACAGATACGCAGTATTTT. Amino acids: CASSDSRGGTDTQYF.

The chain is built from TRBV28 and TRBJ2-7, with 10 bases that match TRBD1. Germline CDR1 and CDR2: MDHEN and SYDVKM. This CDR3 comprises 15 residues. V lost 4 bases, J lost 5 bases, and 8 bases stayed unmatched. This CDR3 is CASSSRDRGSHEQYF. The CDR3, as DNA: TGTGCCAGCAGTTCCCGGGACAGGGGTTCCCACGAGCAGTACTTC.

This chain connects TRBV7-2 to TRBJ2-3; the D gene is possibly TRBD1 (6 bases). Germline lookup yields CDR1 SGHTA and CDR2 FQGNSA. This CDR3 comprises 15 residues. V was pared by 4 bases and J by 5 bases, with 16 bases between. The DNA for the CDR3 is TGTGCCAGCAGCTCCTGGGGGCTTCTGGGAGATACGCAGTATTTT. Protein: CASSSWGLLGDTQYF.

The V call is TRBV6-1, the J call TRBJ1-1; 7 nucleotides align to TRBD1. CDR3 length: 14 amino acids. Germline V gene sequence: CDR1 MNHNS, CDR2 SASEGT. J was trimmed by 2 bases and V by 2 bases; bases with no gene match: 2. Here the CDR3 DNA reads TGTGCCAGCAGTGAATACAGGGGTAACACTGAAGCTTTCTTT. This sequence encodes CASSEYRGNTEAFF.

The rearrangement links TRBV5-1 to TRBJ2-1; 8 nucleotides match TRBD1. V dropped 0 bases and J dropped 13; count of bases not matched to a gene: 6. Per the germline V gene, CDR1 is SGHRS and CDR2 is YFSETQ. There are 13 residues in the CDR3. The CDR3 DNA follows: TGCGCCAGCAGCTTGGCAGGGGGCGCACGACAGTTCTTC. Translation gives CASSLAGGARQFF.

The rearrangement uses TRBV28 and TRBJ2-7, with a possible D match to TRBD2 (5 bases). Trimming removed 7 bases from V and 0 bases from J, with 10 bases in between. The CDR3 sequence is 13 residues long. In germline, CDR1 is MDHEN, CDR2 SYDVKM. The CDR3 DNA reads as TGTGCCAGCATCAGCGGAAACTCCTACGAGCAGTACTTC. This sequence encodes CASISGNSYEQYF.